The rows below give T cell receptor beta chains drawn from one sample of a study of T cell repertoires in cytomegalovirus infection. From the reads, TCRdb called clonotypes with MiXCR, one entry per CDR3 protein. The table lists under 500,000 distinct CDR3 sequences, about two fifths of them singletons. These receptors have no known antigen. The starting material was cultured PBMCs, obtained from culture after CMV antigen stimulation. The receptors here all came from a human donor in good health (CMV status not recorded). Some clones in this sample may be carry-over from other donors' samples. CDR3s include the opening cysteine and the closing phenylalanine or tryptophan. D genes are given only for firm matches. Size is stated for part of the rows, as once, few or many counts, or as a class when the clone is expanded.

v_gene	d_gene	abundance	j_gene	CDR3nt	CDR3aa
TRBV10-3	TRBD1	.	TRBJ2-7	TGTGCCATCACCCCAGGGCCGGACAGGGAGCAGTACTTC	CAITPGPDREQYF
TRBV7-2	TRBD1	few	TRBJ1-3	TGTGCCAGCAGCTTATTTTTAGGGACAGCGAACACCATATATTTT	CASSLFLGTANTIYF
TRBV6-2/TRBV6-3	.	few	TRBJ2-7	TGTGCCAGCAGTCCTTGGGCGATCCAGTACTTC	CASSPWAIQYF
TRBV27	TRBD2	few	TRBJ2-1	TGTGCCAGCAGTTTGAACGGGAGGGATAATGAGCAGTTCTTC	CASSLNGRDNEQFF
TRBV5-6	.	few	TRBJ1-2	TGTGCCAGCAGCTTGGTGTGGCAGGTCTATGGCTACACCTTC	CASSLVWQVYGYTF
TRBV29-1	.	.	TRBJ1-6	TGCAGCGTAGCGATGGGGGCGATTGGTTCACCCCTCCACTTT	CSVAMGAIGSPLHF
TRBV12-3/TRBV12-4	TRBD2	.	TRBJ2-5	TGTGCCAGCAGTTTACGGACTAGCGGCATTGAGACCCAGTACTTC	CASSLRTSGIETQYF
TRBV10-3	.	few	TRBJ1-1	TGTGCCATCAGTGAGTCTACAGTCTTGAACACTGAAGCTTTCTTT	CAISESTVLNTEAFF
TRBV6-2/TRBV6-3	.	.	TRBJ2-3	TGTGCCAGCAGAAGGGCCAGTTTGACGACAGATACGCAGTATTTT	CASRRASLTTDTQYF
TRBV18	TRBD1	.	TRBJ2-4	TGTGCCAGCTCACTGGGGACAGGGGAAAACATTCAGTACTTC	CASSLGTGENIQYF
TRBV20-1	.	.	TRBJ2-3	TGCAGTGCTACAGAGGATCGCAGTAATACGCAGTATTTT	CSATEDRSNTQYF
TRBV7-2	.	.	TRBJ1-1	TGTGCCAGCAGCCTACGTCAGGGGAATGAAGCTTTCTTT	CASSLRQGNEAFF
TRBV6-1	.	once	TRBJ1-3	TGTGCCAGCAGCCAGGAGACAGAAGGAAACACCATATATTTT	CASSQETEGNTIYF
TRBV11-2	.	.	TRBJ1-5	TGTGCCAGCAGCCGATCCATCGGGGAGCCCCAGCATTTT	CASSRSIGEPQHF
TRBV7-8	TRBD1	few	TRBJ2-7	TGTGCCAGCAGCGAGCGGGACAGGGGCTACGAGCAGTACTTC	CASSERDRGYEQYF
TRBV20-1	.	once	TRBJ1-1	TGCAGTGCCACCAACCAACGGGTAATAGCTTTCTTT	CSATNQRVIAFF
TRBV28	.	.	TRBJ2-7	TGTGCCAGCAGTCCGCGCCGAGTAGGGTACGAGCAGTACTTC	CASSPRRVGYEQYF
TRBV6-5	.	.	TRBJ1-6	TGTGCCAGCAGTGACCGGAATTCACCCCTCCACTTT	CASSDRNSPLHF
TRBV7-6	.	.	TRBJ2-1	TGTGCCAGCAGCTCGATGGACACTGAGCAGTTCTTC	CASSSMDTEQFF
TRBV7-2	.	.	TRBJ1-2	TGTGCCACCGAGGGCTACGCGGGAGGCTACACCTTC	CATEGYAGGYTF
TRBV7-2	.	few	TRBJ2-5	TGTGCCAGCAGCTTACTGGGACACCGACAAGAGACCCAGTACTTC	CASSLLGHRQETQYF
TRBV7-9	TRBD1	few	TRBJ1-2	TGTGCCAGCAGCTTAGGGCGGGACAGGGAGAGTGGCTACACCTTC	CASSLGRDRESGYTF
TRBV2	.	few	TRBJ1-3	TGTGCCAGCAGTGAAGCCTTTAGGGGAAACACCATATATTTT	CASSEAFRGNTIYF
TRBV12-3/TRBV12-4	.	.	TRBJ2-5	TGTGCCAGCAGTGCTACAGCGGCGGAGACCCAGTACTTC	CASSATAAETQYF
TRBV14	.	.	TRBJ2-1	TGTGCCAGCAGCCAACGGCGGGCGGAATACAATGAGCAGTTCTTC	CASSQRRAEYNEQFF
TRBV7-2	TRBD1	.	TRBJ1-5	TGTGCCAGCAGCCCCGAGGGACAGGGTGTCGGTCAGCCCCAGCATTTT	CASSPEGQGVGQPQHF
TRBV7-2	TRBD2	many	TRBJ2-2	TGTGCCAGCAGTTTTAGCGGGGGGGCCCGGACCGGGGAGCTGTTTTTT	CASSFSGGARTGELFF
TRBV7-2	TRBD2	few	TRBJ2-3	TGTGCCAGCAGCTTATACACGGCGGGAGGGCCAACAGATACGCAGTATTTT	CASSLYTAGGPTDTQYF
TRBV7-2	TRBD2	.	TRBJ2-4	TGTGCCAGCAGCCGGACGGGGAGGGACATTCAGTACTTC	CASSRTGRDIQYF
TRBV10-3	TRBD2	.	TRBJ2-5	TGTGCCATCAGTGAAAAAGGACTAGCGGGCAAAGAGACCCAGTACTTC	CAISEKGLAGKETQYF
TRBV5-1	TRBD2	.	TRBJ2-7	TGCGCCAGCAGCTCGGGACTAGCGGGAGGACTCGAGCAGTACTTC	CASSSGLAGGLEQYF
TRBV18	.	.	TRBJ2-5	TGTGCCAGCTCACCTTTCGGCCAAGAGACCCAGTACTTC	CASSPFGQETQYF
TRBV12-3/TRBV12-4	.	few	TRBJ2-3	TGTGCCAGCAGTACGCCCCGGCATGCCCCTCGACAAGGCGATACGCAGTATTTT	CASSTPRHAPRQGDTQYF
TRBV2	TRBD1	.	TRBJ1-2	TGTGCCAGCACTCCCGACCCAGGGGGCCACTATGGCTACACCTTC	CASTPDPGGHYGYTF
TRBV6-8	.	.	TRBJ1-5	TGTGCCAGCAAATCGTTGACAGTTAGCAATCAGCCCCAGCATTTT	CASKSLTVSNQPQHF
TRBV19	TRBD1	.	TRBJ1-5	TGTGCCAGTAGAAGACAGGGTCTCAATCAGCCCCAGCATTTT	CASRRQGLNQPQHF
TRBV4-2	TRBD1	.	TRBJ2-1	TGTGCCAGCAGCCACCTTTTGCTAGGACAGGCCAATGAGCAGTTCTTC	CASSHLLLGQANEQFF
TRBV2	.	.	TRBJ2-3	TGTGCCAGCAGTGAAGCGCTTCGGCTAAACACAGATACGCAGTATTTT	CASSEALRLNTDTQYF
TRBV7-9	TRBD2	few	TRBJ2-4	TGTGCCAGCAGCTTAAGACTAGCGGGAGAATTGCACTTC	CASSLRLAGELHF
TRBV10-3	.	.	TRBJ1-5	TGTGCCATCAGTGAGCGGGAGGGTAGCAATCAGCCCCAGCATTTT	CAISEREGSNQPQHF
TRBV29-1	TRBD2	.	TRBJ2-1	TGCAGCGTCGGGCCCAGACTAGCGGGACCTCTGCAGTTCTTC	CSVGPRLAGPLQFF
TRBV12-3/TRBV12-4	.	few	TRBJ1-1	TGTGCCAGCAGCTCACATCCAGGGGCGATTTGGAACACTGAAGCTTTCTTT	CASSSHPGAIWNTEAFF
TRBV7-6	.	few	TRBJ2-3	TGTGCCAGCAGCGTACAGTTCACAGATACGCAGTATTTT	CASSVQFTDTQYF
TRBV7-4	.	.	TRBJ2-7	TGTGCCAGCAGCTTTCGGGACTTCTCCTACGAGCAGTACTTC	CASSFRDFSYEQYF
TRBV5-1	.	.	TRBJ1-1	TGCGCCAGCAGCTTGGAGAGCGGGCCCGAAGCTTTCTTT	CASSLESGPEAFF
TRBV27	.	.	TRBJ2-1	TGTGCCAGCAGTTTCAAACACAGCTCCTACAATGAGCAGTTCTTC	CASSFKHSSYNEQFF
TRBV11-2	.	.	TRBJ2-7	TGTGCCAGCAGCTCGCTCACCAGCCTAACAGGGCTCTCCTACGAGCAGTACTTC	CASSSLTSLTGLSYEQYF
TRBV28	.	.	TRBJ2-7	TGTGCCAGCAGTGCGCCACAGGGAAGAGATCTCTACGAGCAGTACTTC	CASSAPQGRDLYEQYF
TRBV7-2	TRBD1	.	TRBJ1-2	TGTGCCAGCAGCGCTACCATGGGACAGCCTTTGGGCTACACCTTC	CASSATMGQPLGYTF
TRBV10-3	.	.	TRBJ1-2	TGTGCCATCAGTGAGTCTACACAGGGACTGTATGGCTACACCTTC	CAISESTQGLYGYTF
TRBV7-8	.	many	TRBJ1-5	TGTGCCAGCAGCCTCCGGGAGCGGGCTCGCGATCAGCCCCAGCATTTT	CASSLRERARDQPQHF
TRBV11-2	.	.	TRBJ2-1	TGTGCCAGCAGACGTACCTTTCAGCAGTTCTTC	CASRRTFQQFF
TRBV24-1	.	.	TRBJ2-1	TGTGCCACCAGTGATTTCGGTCCGGGGTACGAGCAGTTCTTC	CATSDFGPGYEQFF
TRBV7-6	TRBD1	.	TRBJ1-4	TGTGCCAGCAGCCCGTGGGACAGGGAAGAAAAACTGTTTTTT	CASSPWDREEKLFF
TRBV7-2	.	few	TRBJ1-2	TGTGCCAGCAGCCTGACGGGCCACTATGGCTACACCTTC	CASSLTGHYGYTF
TRBV4-1	.	.	TRBJ1-2	TGTGCCAGCAGCCAAGAAAGAACCAGGGACTATGGCTACACCTTC	CASSQERTRDYGYTF
TRBV7-2	.	.	TRBJ1-3	TGTGCCAGCAGCAGGGGGTCCCCGTCGGTTGGAAACACCATATATTTT	CASSRGSPSVGNTIYF
TRBV7-2	.	few	TRBJ2-1	TGTGCCAGCAGCGGGGGGGCACCTTACAATGAGCAGTTCTTC	CASSGGAPYNEQFF
TRBV5-6	.	.	TRBJ2-3	TGTGCCAGCAGCTTCTGGGGCAGGGGAGCAGATACGCAGTATTTT	CASSFWGRGADTQYF